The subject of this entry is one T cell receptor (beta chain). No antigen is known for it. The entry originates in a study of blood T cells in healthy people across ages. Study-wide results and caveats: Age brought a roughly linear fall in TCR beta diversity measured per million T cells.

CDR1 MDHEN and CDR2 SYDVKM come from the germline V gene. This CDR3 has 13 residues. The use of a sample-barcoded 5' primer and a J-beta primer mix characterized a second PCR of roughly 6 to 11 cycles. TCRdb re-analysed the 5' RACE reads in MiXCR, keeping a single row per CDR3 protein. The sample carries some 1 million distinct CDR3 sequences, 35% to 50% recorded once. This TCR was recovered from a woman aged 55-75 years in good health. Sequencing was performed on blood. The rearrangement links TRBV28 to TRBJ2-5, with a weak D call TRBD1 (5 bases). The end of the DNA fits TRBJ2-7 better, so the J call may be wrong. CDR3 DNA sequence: TGTGCCAGCAGTTCGGCAGGGTGGTACGAGCAGTACTTC. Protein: CASSSAGWYEQYF.